One and the same sample provided the 28 T cell receptor beta chains below, sequenced in a study of T cell clonality in common variable immunodeficiency. Overall study findings and caveats: Common variable immunodeficiency TCR beta sequences reportedly had fewer deletions and N-nucleotide insertions.

This table comes from immunoSEQ multiplex PCR, and its TCRdb copy is limited to in-frame clones, with some not included. The sample was found to contain 20,000 or so clones, and every one recurs. These receptors have no known antigen. The sequenced sample consisted of peripheral blood mononuclear cells. These receptors were collected from a human donor with common variable immunodeficiency.

This clone has a count of ten or more. The read comes to an end 3 residues before the CDR3 does, leaving the germline J gene to fill in the end. The chain links TRBV19 to TRBJ1-2; TRBD1 might be the D (5 bases). The CDR3 is 14 amino acids. Germline CDR1 reads LNHDA; CDR2 reads SQIVND (reference sequence). V lost 6 bases to trimming and J lost 0 bases, with 11 bases between them. The CDR3 protein is CASSVRAANYGYTF. The part of the CDR3 DNA that was read is TGTGCCAGTAGCGTCAGGGCAGCTAACTATGGC. The full variable domain, completed using reference TRBV19 and TRBJ1-2, is DGGITQSPKYLFRKEGQNVTLSCEQNLNHDAMYWYRQDPGQGLRLIYYSQIVNDFQKGDIAEGYSVSREKKESFPLTVTSAQKNPTAFYLCASSVRAANYGYTFGSGTRLTVV.

The CDR3 spells CASSLGLVGDTQYF. The DNA read from the CDR3 is TGTGCCAGCAGCTTAGGACTAGTAGGAGATACG. V gene TRBV7-2 combines with J gene TRBJ2-3, with D tentatively TRBD2 (6 bases). The read terminates 3 residues before the CDR3 end, so the remaining end is supplied by the germline J gene. Germline V CDR1 and CDR2: SGHTA, FQGNSA. The V end lost 1 base, the J end lost 5 bases, and 10 bases lay between the germline ends. The CDR3 is made up of 14 amino acids.

This clone was detected ten times or more. The read stops 3 residues short of the end of the CDR3; the missing end is completed from the germline J gene. V is TRBV19 and J is TRBJ2-7; 7 bases are shared with TRBD2. This CDR3 is 14 amino acids long. V lost 7 bases to trimming and J lost 0 bases; unmatched junction nucleotides: 6. Germline-derived CDR1 and CDR2 are LNHDA and SQIVND (reference sequence). The covered CDR3 bases are TGTGCCAGTACCCCAGCGGGAAGCTCCTACGAG. This sequence encodes CASTPAGSSYE. The entire CDR3 is CASTPAGSSYEQYF. Full variable domain (missing parts from reference TRBV19 and TRBJ2-7): DGGITQSPKYLFRKEGQNVTLSCEQNLNHDAMYWYRQDPGQGLRLIYYSQIVNDFQKGDIAEGYSVSREKKESFPLTVTSAQKNPTAFYLCASTPAGSSYEQYFGPGTRLTVT.

This clone was seen repeatedly, ten times or more. The sequence runs out 3 residues before the end of the CDR3; the remainder is reconstructed from the germline J gene. Within the sample, other DNA sequences also encode this same CDR3. The chain employs TRBV7-6 and TRBJ1-1; D gene unclear. The CDR3 extends over 15 amino acids. Germline V gene lookup returns CDR1 SGHVS and CDR2 FNYEAQ. Trimming removed 5 bases at V and 4 bases at J, with 17 bases between. Partial CDR3 DNA: TGTGCCAGCAGCGAACCTTTGTCCAGGCCCACTGAA. This codes for CASSEPLSRPTE. The whole CDR3 protein reads CASSEPLSRPTEAFF.

This clone was seen repeatedly, ten times or more. The read ends 3 residues before the CDR3 terminus; that terminus is restored from the germline J gene. This chain uses TRBV20-1 with TRBJ1-2; 11 nucleotides line up with TRBD1. This CDR3 comprises 14 residues. Germline V CDR1 and CDR2: DFQATT, SNEGSKA (reference sequence). The DNA read from the CDR3 is TGCAGTGCTCCCGGGACAGGGGGTTCTAGAGGC. It is translated as CSAPGTGGSRG. The CDR3, in full, reads CSAPGTGGSRGYTF.

This clone occurred many times. Partial CDR3 DNA: TGTGCCAGCTCATCGGGTGCGGGGACCGGGGAG. Its translation is CASSSGAGTGE. The whole CDR3 region reads CASSSGAGTGELFF. The chain couples TRBV18 to TRBJ2-2; possibly TRBD2 for D (6 bases). The sequenced fragment ends 3 residues before the CDR3 boundary, so the rest is inferred from the germline J gene. The CDR3 totals 14 residues. Per the germline V gene, CDR1 is KGHSH and CDR2 is LQKENI. V was shortened by 5 bases and J by 5 bases, with 12 bases between the two germline ends.

This clone has more than one count but fewer than ten. Read data end 3 residues before the CDR3 end; the end is taken from the germline J gene. The V call is TRBV2, the J call TRBJ2-3; weak D call: TRBD1 (7 bases). Germline assignment: CDR1 SNHLY and CDR2 FYNNEI. This CDR3 spans 15 amino acids. The ends were cut back, 5 bases at V and 5 bases at J, with 17 bases in the middle. The sequenced CDR3 bases are TGTGCCAGCAGTCGACAGGGAGGCCCCATAGATACG. Its protein product is CASSRQGGPIDT. The full-length CDR3 reads as CASSRQGGPIDTQYF.

This clone was seen many times. The read comes to an end 3 residues before the CDR3 does, leaving the germline J gene to fill in the end. J is TRBJ2-7 and V is TRBV5-5; D unclear. The CDR3 runs to 15 residues. Trimming took 0 bases from V and 4 from J, leaving 14 bases between them. Germline CDR1 is SGHKS and CDR2 is YYEKEE (reference sequence). The CDR3 sequence is CASSLEAPGWYEQYF. Incomplete CDR3 DNA: TGTGCCAGCAGCTTGGAAGCACCGGGTTGGTACGAG.

This clone showed up just a few times. The CDR3 is cut off 3 residues early in the read; its end comes from the germline J gene. The rearrangement links TRBV6-1 to TRBJ2-3, with D possibly being TRBD2 (6 bases). Germline CDR1 MNHNS, CDR2 SASEGT. The CDR3 is 14 residues long. Between the trimmed V and J ends, which lost 1 base and 6 bases, there was a span of 11 bases. This CDR3 reads CASSEGAGADTQYF. The covered CDR3 bases are TGTGCCAGCAGTGAAGGAGCGGGTGCTGATACG.

This clone was recorded many times. Read data end 3 residues before the CDR3 end; the end is taken from the germline J gene. The chain recombines TRBV15 with TRBJ2-7; no clear D gene. This CDR3 is built from 14 residues. CDR1 is LNHNV, CDR2 YYDKDF, per germline (reference sequence). V was cut by 0 bases and J by 3 bases, with 9 bases left in between. The sequenced part of the CDR3 DNA is TGTGCCACCAGCAGAGATAGAAACAGCTACGAG. It specifies CATSRDRNSYE. The whole CDR3 is CATSRDRNSYEQYF.

In its sample, this clone was seen many times. The read falls 3 residues short of the CDR3 end, and the missing part is taken from the germline J gene. The rearrangement uses TRBV7-2 and TRBJ2-1, with 7 bases fitting TRBD2. The CDR3 runs to 15 residues. After removal of 1 base from V and 5 bases from J, the junction contained 5 bases not matched to a gene. CDR1 and CDR2 from the germline V gene are SGHTA and FQGNSA. CDR3 DNA (partial): TGTGCCAGCAGCTTAGGGCTAGCGGTTAACAATGAG. This sequence encodes CASSLGLAVNNE. The CDR3 in its entirety is CASSLGLAVNNEQFF.

This clone was counted many times. This CDR3 is CSARDMVSEARGETQYF. The DNA read from the CDR3 is TGCAGTGCTAGAGATATGGTGTCCGAAGCAAGGGGAGAGACC. The chain is built from TRBV20-1 and TRBJ2-5; a possible D gene is TRBD1 (5 bases). The sequence runs out 3 residues before the end of the CDR3; the remainder is reconstructed from the germline J gene. V was clipped by 0 bases and J by 4 bases, with 21 bases between them. Germline CDR1 DFQATT, CDR2 SNEGSKA (reference sequence). This CDR3 is 17 amino acids long.

This clone was seen many times. The observed sequence ends 3 residues before the CDR3 terminus, with the missing tail filled in from the germline J gene. The V call is TRBV7-9, the J call TRBJ2-3; D is perhaps TRBD2 (6 bases). This CDR3 comprises 15 residues. Germline CDR1 is SEHNR and CDR2 is FQNEAQ (reference sequence). V lost 5 bases and J lost 3, with 15 bases in between. The CDR3 spells CASSRGADRTDTQYF. CDR3 bases read: TGTGCCAGCAGCCGCGGGGCGGATCGTACAGATACG.

There are many counts of this clone. Read sequence stops 3 residues before the CDR3 end, and the germline J gene provides the missing end. V usage is TRBV6-2 or TRBV6-3 and J usage is TRBJ1-5; D gene unclear. The germline V gene has CDR1 MNHEY and CDR2 SVGEGT. Trimming left V 5 bases short and J 1 base short, with 12 bases between. The length of the CDR3 is 15 residues. The sequenced part of the CDR3 DNA is TGTGCCAGCAGTCAAGGATGGCGGAGCAATCAGCCC. This codes for CASSQGWRSNQP. The complete CDR3 sequence is CASSQGWRSNQPQHF.

This clone was recorded many times. The CDR3 end is not reached by the read, which stops 3 residues before it; the germline J gene fills it in. V gene TRBV5-1 combines with J gene TRBJ2-1; TRBD1 is a possible D gene (5 bases). The CDR3 spans 12 residues. CDR1 and CDR2 (germline): SGHRS, YFSETQ. Trimming took 10 bases from V and 7 from J, leaving 15 bases between them. This CDR3 reads CASTDFSNEQFF. CDR3 bases read: TGCGCCTCGACAGACTTCTCAAATGAG.

Many counts were recorded for this clone. Coverage ceases 3 residues before the CDR3 finishes, and the germline J gene fills in the end. The J gene is TRBJ2-7, the V gene TRBV10-3, with 7 bases identical to TRBD1. The V gene end was trimmed by 6 bases and the J gene end by 6 bases; junction bases not matched to a gene: 11. The CDR3 runs to 14 residues. From germline, CDR1 is ENHRY and CDR2 SYGVKD. CDR3 amino acids: CAIRWQGEWGEQYF. The DNA read from the CDR3 is TGTGCCATCAGGTGGCAGGGGGAATGGGGCGAG.

On this clone: The observed sequence ends 3 residues before the CDR3 terminus, with the missing tail filled in from the germline J gene. Other DNA sequences in this sample translate to the same CDR3. This sequence joins TRBV18 and TRBJ1-6, with D unclear. The CDR3 is 18 residues long. Germline V CDR1 and CDR2: KGHSH, LQKENI. The ends were cut back, 6 bases at V and 11 bases at J, with 29 bases in the middle. The CDR3 region is CASSSDFLGWAQVTPLHF. CDR3 DNA, as far as it was read: TGTGCCAGCTCCTCCGATTTTTTAGGATGGGCGCAGGTGACACCC.

Many counts were recorded for this clone. The read comes to an end 3 residues before the CDR3 does, leaving the germline J gene to fill in the end. The chain joins TRBV2 to TRBJ1-4; 10 bases map to TRBD1. V gave up 4 bases and J gave up 3 bases; unmatched junction bases: 2. This CDR3 spans 15 amino acids. Germline V CDR1 and CDR2: SNHLY, FYNNEI. Partial CDR3 DNA: TGTGCCAGCAGTGGGACAGGGGGTTCTAATGAAAAA. Encoded protein: CASSGTGGSNEK. The entire CDR3 reads CASSGTGGSNEKLFF.

This clone was found many times. The CDR3 end falls 3 residues outside the read, so it is completed with the germline J gene. This rearrangement joins TRBV12-3 or TRBV12-4 to TRBJ2-7, with 7 bases identical to TRBD1. The length of the CDR3 is 12 residues. J gave up 6 bases and V 6 bases, and 5 bases lay outside the gene matches. The CDR3 loop is CASRKRTGEQYF. CDR3 DNA, as far as it was read: TGTGCCAGCAGAAAGAGGACAGGCGAG.

This clone was picked up many times. The CDR3 goes on 3 residues after the read ends, and that part is filled in from the germline J gene. V gene TRBV29-1 combines with J gene TRBJ2-3; possible D gene TRBD1, 6 bases. CDR1 is SQVTM and CDR2 is ANQGSEA in the germline V gene. This CDR3 comprises 12 residues. The V end lost 5 bases, the J end lost 4 bases, and 10 bases lay between the germline ends. The CDR3 bases that were read are TGCAGCGTTCATTCAGGGGCAGATACG. Translated: CSVHSGADT. From start to end, the CDR3 is CSVHSGADTQYF.

This clone was counted ten times or more. The read gets to within 3 residues of the CDR3 end, and the germline J gene fills in the rest. This chain uses TRBV29-1 with TRBJ1-2; tentative D call: TRBD1 (6 bases). CDR1 is SQVTM and CDR2 is ANQGSEA in the germline V gene. V gave up 3 bases and J gave up 4 bases, with 9 bases separating them. The CDR3 contains 12 residues. Partial CDR3 DNA: TGCAGCGTTGAGGGGGCCTCCTATGGC. It specifies CSVEGASYG. The CDR3 reads in full as CSVEGASYGYTF.

This clone showed up many times. The read halts 3 residues ahead of the CDR3 end, with the missing end drawn from the germline J gene. This rearrangement joins TRBV27 to TRBJ1-1; D call uncertain. There are 13 residues in the CDR3. Germline V gene lookup returns CDR1 MNHEY and CDR2 SMNVEV (reference sequence). Trimming pared 3 bases from V and 6 bases from J, leaving 11 bases between. The CDR3 region is CASSFSLNSEAFF. Incomplete CDR3 DNA: TGTGCCAGCAGTTTTAGCCTAAACTCTGAA.

This clone was recorded at least ten times. The observed sequence ends 3 residues before the CDR3 terminus, with the missing tail filled in from the germline J gene. The chain carries TRBV20-1 and TRBJ1-2, with D unclear. The CDR3 is made up of 12 amino acids. Trimming took 7 bases from V and 1 from J, leaving 10 bases between them. The germline CDR1 and CDR2 sequences are DFQATT and SNEGSKA (reference sequence). Partial CDR3 DNA: TGCAGTGTCCAAACACATAACTATGGC. This codes for CSVQTHNYG. The entire CDR3 protein reads CSVQTHNYGYTF.

This clone appeared many times. Coverage ceases 3 residues before the CDR3 finishes, and the germline J gene fills in the end. The chain is built from TRBV30 and TRBJ2-3, with 10 bases fitting TRBD2. V shed 5 bases, J shed 1 base, and the junction held 0 bases outside the gene matches. From germline, CDR1 is GTSNPN and CDR2 SVGIG (reference sequence). The CDR3 loop spans 13 amino acids. CDR3 protein: CAWGLAGTDTQYF. The sequenced part of the CDR3 DNA is TGTGCCTGGGGACTAGCGGGCACAGATACG.

The table lists this clone with many counts. Read coverage stops 3 residues before the CDR3 terminus; the germline J gene supplies the remainder. The chain has TRBV7-6 and TRBJ2-7; a weak D match, TRBD1 (6 bases). CDR3 length: 13 residues. The V gene's germline CDR1 is SGHVS and CDR2 FNYEAQ. Between the trimmed V and J ends, which lost 1 base and 3 bases, there was a span of 7 bases. The sequenced part of the CDR3 DNA is TGTGCCAGCAGCTTAGGGACAGTCTACGAG. Its translation is CASSLGTVYE. In full, the CDR3 reads CASSLGTVYEQYF.

The sample holds many counts of this clone. The DNA ends 3 residues before the CDR3 does, and the rest of the CDR3 is filled in from the germline J gene. The chain is built from TRBV18 and TRBJ2-1, with 7 bases that match TRBD2. J was trimmed by 6 bases and V by 4 bases; bases with no gene match: 0. The length of the CDR3 is 12 residues. Germline V CDR1 and CDR2: KGHSH, LQKENI. The CDR3 DNA, read in part, is TGTGCCAGCTCACGGACTAGCAATGAG. It translates to CASSRTSNE. The whole CDR3 protein reads CASSRTSNEQFF.

This clone was counted at least ten times. The CDR3 end falls 3 residues outside the read, so it is completed with the germline J gene. V usage is TRBV20-1 and J usage is TRBJ1-2; no firm D call. The germline V gene encodes CDR1 DFQATT and CDR2 SNEGSKA (reference sequence). The length of the CDR3 is 13 residues. V was cut by 3 bases and J by 2 bases, with 10 bases left in between. CDR3 DNA, as far as it was read: TGCAGTGCTAGTGACACAGAAAACTATGGC. Protein product: CSASDTENYG. The full CDR3 is CSASDTENYGYTF.

Comments on this clone: The sequenced fragment ends 3 residues before the CDR3 boundary, so the rest is inferred from the germline J gene. The chain links TRBV18 to TRBJ1-1, with 11 bases identical to TRBD1. Trimming took 1 base from V and 3 from J; bases not matched to a gene: 4. There are 16 residues in the CDR3. In germline, CDR1 is KGHSH, CDR2 LQKENI. The CDR3 is CASSPRGTGGDTEAFF. CDR3 DNA (partial): TGTGCCAGCTCACCACGGGGGACAGGGGGTGACACTGAA.